The rows below give T cell receptor beta chains drawn from one sample of a study of cytomegalovirus exposure and HLA in healthy donors. Clones were sequenced by immunoSEQ multiplex PCR, and TCRdb holds only the in-frame ones, with some missing. The sample records roughly 27,000 clones, about three fifths being singletons. The sample taken for sequencing was PBMCs. These receptors were taken from a male donor in good health and CMV-seropositive. Both conserved end residues are part of each CDR3. D genes are given only for firm matches. Not every row has a clone size; where given, it reads once, few, many or a size class.

TRBJ2-3	TRBD2	.	TRBV5-1	TGCGCCAGCAGCTCCGGGACTAGCACCTCAGATACGCAGTATTTT	CASSSGTSTSDTQYF
TRBJ2-7	TRBD1	.	TRBV5-1	TGCGCCAGCAGATCCCGGACAGGGACTGACGAGCAGTACTTC	CASRSRTGTDEQYF
TRBJ1-5	.	.	TRBV7-2	TGTGCCAGCAGCCCGCGGGGCCAGCCCCAGCATTTT	CASSPRGQPQHF
TRBJ2-7	.	.	TRBV11-2	TGTGCCAGCAGCTTAGATCCCAGGCTAGCGAGAAAATACGAGCAGTACTTC	CASSLDPRLARKYEQYF
TRBJ2-3	.	.	TRBV5-1	TGCGCCAGCAGCTTGGCCGCGGCGGGGCCCCGAGGGACAGATACGCAGTATTTT	CASSLAAAGPRGTDTQYF
TRBJ2-1	TRBD2	.	TRBV5-1	TGCGCCAGCAGCCCAGTAGCGGGAGGATACAATGAGCAGTTCTTC	CASSPVAGGYNEQFF
TRBJ2-3	TRBD2	.	TRBV14	TGTGCCAGCAGCCCCTGGACTAGCGGAGGTAGCACAGATACGCAGTATTTT	CASSPWTSGGSTDTQYF
TRBJ1-5	.	few	TRBV7-2	TGTGCCAGCAGTTCTAGGCTGGGTCAGCCCCAGCATTTT	CASSSRLGQPQHF
TRBJ2-2	.	.	TRBV7-8	TGTGCCAGCAGCCGACAGGCCTCGAACACCGGGGAGCTGTTTTTT	CASSRQASNTGELFF
TRBJ1-2	.	once	TRBV12-2	TGTGCAAGTCGCTTCCCAGAGGGGGCGTATGGCTACACCTTC	CASRFPEGAYGYTF
TRBJ2-7	TRBD1	.	TRBV27	TGTGCCAGCAGTCAGCTAACCGGGACAGGGTCCTACGAGCAGTACTTC	CASSQLTGTGSYEQYF
TRBJ1-4	.	.	TRBV7-3	TGTGCCAGCAGCAAACGGGGTGGGTCTAATGAAAAACTGTTTTTT	CASSKRGGSNEKLFF
TRBJ2-2	.	.	TRBV27	TGTGCCAGCAGTTTATTAGACACCGGGGAGCTGTTTTTT	CASSLLDTGELFF